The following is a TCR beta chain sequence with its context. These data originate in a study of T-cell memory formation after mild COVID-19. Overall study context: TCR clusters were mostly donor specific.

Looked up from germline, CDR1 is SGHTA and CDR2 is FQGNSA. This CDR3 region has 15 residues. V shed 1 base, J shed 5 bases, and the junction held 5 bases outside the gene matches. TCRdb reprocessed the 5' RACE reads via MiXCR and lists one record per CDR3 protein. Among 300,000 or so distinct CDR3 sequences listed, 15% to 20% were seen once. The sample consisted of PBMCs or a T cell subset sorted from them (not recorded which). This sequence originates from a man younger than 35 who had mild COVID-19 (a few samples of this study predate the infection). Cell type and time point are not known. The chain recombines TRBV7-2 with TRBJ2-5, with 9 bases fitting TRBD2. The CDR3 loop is CASSLVRGGGETQYF. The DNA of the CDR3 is TGTGCCAGCAGCTTAGTGCGGGGGGGAGGGGAGACCCAGTACTTC.